Below are 23 T cell receptor beta chains sequenced from a single sample in a study of blood T cells in healthy people across ages. Sample-barcoded 5' priming and a J-beta primer mix drove a second PCR of roughly 6 to 12 cycles. TCRdb re-analysed the 5' RACE reads in MiXCR, keeping a single row per CDR3 protein. The sample consists of over 550,000 distinct CDR3 sequences, 25% to 30% of them appearing once. Sequenced input: blood. The origin of the receptors is a woman aged 80 or older in good health.

There are many counts of this clonotype. The rearrangement links TRBV20-1 to TRBJ1-5; D unclear. Germline V gives CDR1 DFQATT, CDR2 SNEGSKA (reference sequence). The V gene lost 4 bases and the J gene lost 3 bases, with 13 bases spanning the gap. This CDR3 comprises 14 residues. CDR3 in amino acids: CSATLSGYNQPQHF. DNA for the CDR3: TGCAGTGCTACCTTAAGTGGGTACAATCAGCCCCAGCATTTT.

This clonotype has at least ten counts. The chain employs TRBV7-9 and TRBJ2-5; 8 bases match TRBD1. Germline CDR1 is SEHNR and CDR2 is FQNEAQ (reference sequence). With V trimmed by 6 bases and J by 5 bases, 5 bases remained unmatched. This CDR3 has 13 residues. CDR3 sequence: CASRSDRVETQYF. The CDR3 bases are TGTGCCAGCAGATCGGACAGGGTCGAGACCCAGTACTTC.

This clonotype was counted many times. The chain links TRBV20-1 to TRBJ1-1; 7 bases line up with TRBD1. Trimming at V came to 3 bases and at J to 0 bases, leaving 22 bases not matched to a gene. CDR3 length: 20 residues. Germline V gene lookup returns CDR1 DFQATT and CDR2 SNEGSKA (reference sequence). This CDR3 is CSASRRTTGQVGGVNTEAFF. The CDR3 nucleotides read TGCAGTGCTAGTAGGCGCACTACCGGACAGGTCGGTGGGGTGAACACTGAAGCTTTCTTT.

This chain joins TRBV6-6 and TRBJ1-1; 10 positions agree with TRBD1. The CDR3 is made up of 14 amino acids. V was clipped by 5 bases and J by 6 bases; unmatched bases: 6. Germline V gene data show CDR1 as MNHNY and CDR2 as SVGAGI (reference sequence). The CDR3 DNA reads TGTGCCAGCAGTATCGGGGACAGGGGCTCTGAAGCTTTCTTT. Residues: CASSIGDRGSEAFF.

This clonotype was seen a handful of times. The chain recombines TRBV12-3 or TRBV12-4 with TRBJ1-1; TRBD1 agrees at 9 bases. CDR3 length: 14 amino acids. The V and J ends lost 7 bases and 5 bases, in that order; junction bases with no gene match: 8. The CDR3 DNA sequence: TGTGCCAGCACCTTGACAGGGGGATTGACTGAAGCTTTCTTT. This encodes CASTLTGGLTEAFF.

This chain links TRBV27 with TRBJ1-6, with TRBD1 as a possible D gene (6 bases). V lost 5 bases and J lost 12, with 20 bases in between. This CDR3 is 15 amino acids long. Germline loops: CDR1 MNHEY, CDR2 SMNVEV (reference sequence). CDR3 coding DNA: TGTGCCAGCAGTACCAATATTCGGACAGAGAAACCCCTCCACTTT. The encoded protein is CASSTNIRTEKPLHF.

The chain links TRBV5-1 to TRBJ2-1, with 9 bases matching TRBD2. The junction had 9 bases not matched to a gene; V was cut back by 4 bases and J by 10 bases. The CDR3 extends over 14 amino acids. Germline loops: CDR1 SGHRS, CDR2 YFSETQ. Here the CDR3 DNA reads TGCGCCAGCAGCGCGACTAGCGGCCCTCAGGAGCAGTTCTTC. Amino acids: CASSATSGPQEQFF.

At least ten counts were recorded for this clonotype. This rearrangement joins TRBV29-1 to TRBJ2-1; 11 positions match TRBD2. Germline V gene data show CDR1 as SQVTM and CDR2 as ANQGSEA. The V gene end was trimmed by 5 bases and the J gene end by 5 bases; junction bases not matched to a gene: 5. The length of the CDR3 is 14 residues. CDR3 DNA sequence: TGCAGCGTTCGACTAGCGGGGCCCGACAATGAGCAGTTCTTC. This sequence encodes CSVRLAGPDNEQFF.

This clonotype came up many times. This sequence joins TRBV3-1 and TRBJ2-1, with D possibly matching TRBD1 (6 bases). The CDR3 length is 15 residues. Germline V lookup: CDR1 LGHDT, CDR2 YNNKEL (reference sequence). The germline V and J ends were trimmed by 7 bases and 0 bases, with 13 bases remaining between them. This CDR3 reads CASNLQGRSYNEQFF. The CDR3 coding sequence is TGTGCCAGCAATCTACAGGGACGCTCCTACAATGAGCAGTTCTTC.

At least ten counts were recorded for this clonotype. V and J are TRBV20-1 and TRBJ2-1, with 9 bases aligning to TRBD2. With V trimmed by 2 bases and J by 0 bases, 8 bases remained unmatched. Germline CDR1 and CDR2: DFQATT and SNEGSKA (reference sequence). The CDR3 is 17 amino acids. The CDR3, as DNA: TGCAGTGCTAGACGGGTAGCGGGGGATCTCTCCTACAATGAGCAGTTCTTC. As protein: CSARRVAGDLSYNEQFF.

The gene calls are TRBV30 and TRBJ1-6, with unresolved D. The germline V gene encodes CDR1 GTSNPN and CDR2 SVGIG (reference sequence). The CDR3 totals 14 residues. Trimming took off 0 bases at V and 6 bases at J, with 9 bases between the two ends. CDR3 coding DNA: TGTGCCTGGAGTGTCGGTAGGGTTAATTCACCCCTCCACTTT. Residues: CAWSVGRVNSPLHF.

Details on this clonotype: A much larger clonotype is one base distant, so this may be a read error. V gene TRBV7-2 combines with J gene TRBJ1-1, with 9 bases lining up with TRBD1. The CDR3 spans 16 residues. Germline V CDR1 and CDR2: SGHTA, FQGNSA. The V gene end was trimmed by 1 base and the J gene end by 6 bases; junction bases not matched to a gene: 9. CDR3 nucleotide sequence: TGTGCCAGCAGCTTAGGGGGACAGGGTCCATATTCTGAAGCTTTCTTT. Protein sequence: CASSLGGQGPYSEAFF. Looking up the rest from reference TRBV7-2 and TRBJ1-1 gives the full variable domain: GAGVSQSPSNKVTEKGKDVELRCDPISGHTALYWYRQSLGQGLEFLIYFQGNSAPDKSGLPSDRFSAERTGGSVSTLTIQRTQQEDSAVYLCASSLGGQGPYSEAFFGQGTRLTVV.

To note about this clonotype: At one end, the junction sequence differs from germline, possibly due to a read error. V is TRBV7-7 and J is TRBJ2-7; TRBD1 matches at 7 bases. Germline assignment: CDR1 SSHAT and CDR2 FNYEAQ (reference sequence). The CDR3 sequence is 13 residues long. CDR3 sequence: CASSLAQGNEQYF. The CDR3 DNA follows: TGTGCTAGCAGCTTAGCACAGGGGAATGAGCAGTACTTC.

This clonotype turned up a few times. The rearrangement uses TRBV4-2 and TRBJ2-1; unclear D gene. The DNA end is a closer match to TRBJ2-7, so the J assignment may be wrong. Germline values: CDR1 LGHNA, CDR2 YNFKEQ. This CDR3 is built from 16 residues. The CDR3 spells CASSQVGRSSYNEQYF. CDR3 nucleotide sequence: TGTGCCAGCAGCCAAGTTGGCAGGAGCTCCTACAATGAGCAGTACTTC.

The chain employs TRBV30 and TRBJ2-7; no firm D call. Deletions cut 1 base from V and 4 bases from J, with 5 bases between. CDR3 length: 11 amino acids. Germline V gene data show CDR1 as GTSNPN and CDR2 as SVGIG (reference sequence). For the CDR3, the DNA is TGTGCCTGGAGTGCGGAGTACGAGCAGTACTTC. Protein: CAWSAEYEQYF. The full variable domain, with the rest looked up from reference TRBV30 and TRBJ2-7, is SQTIHQWPATLVQPVGSPLSLECTVEGTSNPNLYWYRQAAGRGLQLLFYSVGIGQISSEVPQNLSASRPQDRQFILSSKKLLLSDSGFYLCAWSAEYEQYFGPGTRLTVT.

This clonotype was counted between two and nine times. The J gene is TRBJ1-4, the V gene TRBV4-3, with D possibly TRBD1 on 6 matching bases. Per the germline V gene, CDR1 is LGHNA and CDR2 is YSLEER. The CDR3 spans 14 residues. With 4 bases removed from V and 4 bases from J, the gap between germline ends came to 10 bases. The CDR3 region is CASSPDSRNEKLFF. The CDR3 DNA reads TGCGCCAGCAGCCCGGACAGCCGTAATGAAAAACTGTTTTTT.

As concerns this clonotype: Being one base from a much bigger clone, this may be a read error. The chain uses TRBV7-2 and TRBJ2-4; D not resolved. The V gene lost 5 bases and the J gene lost 9 bases, with 17 bases spanning the gap. Germline values: CDR1 SGHTA, CDR2 FQGNSA. The CDR3 spans 14 residues. Here the CDR3 reads CASSITNGWPIQYF. The CDR3, as DNA: TGTGCCAGCAGCATCACTAACGGGTGGCCCATTCAGTACTTC.

Comment on this clonotype: A much larger clonotype is one base distant, so this may be a read error. CDR3 bases: TGTGCCAGCACGAGCCGGACGACTTTCACCTACGAGCAGTACTTC. Translation gives CASTSRTTFTYEQYF. This chain connects TRBV5-6 to TRBJ2-7; D call uncertain. Germline-derived CDR1 and CDR2 are SGHDT and YYEEEE. This CDR3 region has 15 residues. The V end was cut by 6 bases, the J end by 2 bases, with 18 bases between.

This clonotype was observed a single time. The chain links TRBV9 to TRBJ1-4, with no clear D. Trimming removed 0 bases from V and 0 bases from J, with 6 bases in between. The CDR3 is made up of 15 amino acids. Germline V gene lookup returns CDR1 SGDLS and CDR2 YYNGEE. CDR3 sequence reads: CASSVGVTTNEKLFF. In DNA, the CDR3 is TGTGCCAGCAGCGTAGGGGTTACAACTAATGAAAAACTGTTTTTT.

The chain has TRBV25-1 and TRBJ2-2; the D call may be TRBD1 or TRBD2 (5 bases each). This CDR3 has 16 residues. Germline V gene data show CDR1 as MGHDK and CDR2 as SYGVNS. Between the trimmed V and J ends, which lost 3 bases and 7 bases, there was a span of 18 bases. CDR3 in DNA: TGTGCCAGCAGTGAGTTGTCCGGGACCGTATTCGGGGAGCTGTTTTTT. It encodes CASSELSGTVFGELFF. Supplemented by reference TRBV25-1 and TRBJ2-2, the full variable domain reads EADIYQTPRYLVIGTGKKITLECSQTMGHDKMYWYQQDPGMELHLIHYSYGVNSTEKGDLSSESTVSRIRTEHFPLTLESARPSHTSQYLCASSELSGTVFGELFFGEGSRLTVL.

The genes are TRBV6-5 and TRBJ1-2, with unresolved D. The CDR3 is made up of 13 amino acids. V lost 2 bases and J lost 2, with 6 bases in between. Per the germline V gene, CDR1 is MNHEY and CDR2 is SVGAGI. The CDR3 DNA reads TGTGCCAGCAGTTACGAATTGAACTATGGCTACACCTTC. Encoded protein: CASSYELNYGYTF.

V usage is TRBV30 and J usage is TRBJ2-3; 9 nucleotides match TRBD2. With 3 bases clipped from V and 8 bases from J, the junction kept 12 bases outside the gene matches. Germline V gene data show CDR1 as GTSNPN and CDR2 as SVGIG (reference sequence). The CDR3 runs 15 residues. The CDR3, as DNA: TGTGCCTGGAGACCGGCCGGCGGGGGGGCAGGTACGCAGTATTTT. It specifies CAWRPAGGGAGTQYF. Filled out from reference TRBV30 and TRBJ2-3, the complete variable domain reads SQTIHQWPATLVQPVGSPLSLECTVEGTSNPNLYWYRQAAGRGLQLLFYSVGIGQISSEVPQNLSASRPQDRQFILSSKKLLLSDSGFYLCAWRPAGGGAGTQYFGPGTRLTVL.

About this clonotype: The junction departs from germline at one end; a sequencing error may be responsible. The chain links TRBV7-3 to TRBJ2-5; 11 bases are a match to TRBD1. Germline lookup yields CDR1 SGHTA and CDR2 FQGTGA. This CDR3 contains 15 residues. The CDR3 region is CTSSGTGGRGETQYF. The CDR3 DNA is TGTACCAGCAGTGGGACAGGGGGAAGGGGAGAGACCCAGTACTTC.